This T cell receptor beta chain is drawn from a study of T cell responses to AZD1222 COVID-19 vaccine. Study-wide results and caveats: Repertoires were obtained solely post-peak T cell response. Spike was spanned by vaccine-associated CD4 TCRs, with dominance at 160-218 and 743-854.

Method: immunoSEQ multiplex PCR; TCRdb's copy keeps in-frame clones and lacks some. This table has more than 100,000 clones, approximately 91% appearing once. CDR3 length: 14 amino acids. Trimming cost V 7 bases and J 1 base, with 13 bases left between them. Germline V gives CDR1 SNHLY, CDR2 FYNNEI. As concerns this clone: Its matching antigen is unknown.

The TCR sequence derives from an adult in good health. Source: peripheral blood, taken on day 0 of AZD1222 vaccination. The chain has TRBV2 and TRBJ2-5; no definite D call. This CDR3 reads CASNLRESQETQYF. Written as DNA, the CDR3 is TGTGCCAGCAATCTAAGGGAATCCCAAGAGACCCAGTACTTC.